This T cell receptor beta chain derives from a study of blood T cell repertoires in COVID-19. For the study at large: There were acute and convalescent COVID-19 samples, and they came from the United States, Italy and Spain. Sources were T cells, B-cell-depleted T cells, or PBMCs; the material itself was cDNA or gDNA.

It was during active infection that Seattle patients were enrolled and then longitudinally followed. Study processing details: Quantification of nucleated cells was approximated via reference gene primer amplification. Assay: immunoSEQ multiplex PCR; the TCRdb copy retains only in-frame clones and omits some. V and J calls and clone size are given by that table; D and trimming were obtained from the DNA. The sample comprises hundreds of thousands of clones, approximately 86% of which are singletons, and 7.1% rests with the top ten. Germline V gene sequence: CDR1 MNHEY, CDR2 SVGEGT. V lost 5 bases to trimming and J lost 0 bases; unmatched junction nucleotides: 13. CDR3 length equals 18 residues.

This clonotype originated in a woman aged 60-75 years with COVID-19, enrolled during active disease. The sequenced sample consisted of peripheral blood. The rearrangement links TRBV6-2 or TRBV6-3 to TRBJ1-1, with 9 positions matching TRBD1. The CDR3 sequence is CASSPGWGTGNMNTEAFF. The CDR3 DNA sequence: TGTGCCAGCAGTCCCGGGTGGGGGACAGGGAACATGAACACTGAAGCTTTCTTT.